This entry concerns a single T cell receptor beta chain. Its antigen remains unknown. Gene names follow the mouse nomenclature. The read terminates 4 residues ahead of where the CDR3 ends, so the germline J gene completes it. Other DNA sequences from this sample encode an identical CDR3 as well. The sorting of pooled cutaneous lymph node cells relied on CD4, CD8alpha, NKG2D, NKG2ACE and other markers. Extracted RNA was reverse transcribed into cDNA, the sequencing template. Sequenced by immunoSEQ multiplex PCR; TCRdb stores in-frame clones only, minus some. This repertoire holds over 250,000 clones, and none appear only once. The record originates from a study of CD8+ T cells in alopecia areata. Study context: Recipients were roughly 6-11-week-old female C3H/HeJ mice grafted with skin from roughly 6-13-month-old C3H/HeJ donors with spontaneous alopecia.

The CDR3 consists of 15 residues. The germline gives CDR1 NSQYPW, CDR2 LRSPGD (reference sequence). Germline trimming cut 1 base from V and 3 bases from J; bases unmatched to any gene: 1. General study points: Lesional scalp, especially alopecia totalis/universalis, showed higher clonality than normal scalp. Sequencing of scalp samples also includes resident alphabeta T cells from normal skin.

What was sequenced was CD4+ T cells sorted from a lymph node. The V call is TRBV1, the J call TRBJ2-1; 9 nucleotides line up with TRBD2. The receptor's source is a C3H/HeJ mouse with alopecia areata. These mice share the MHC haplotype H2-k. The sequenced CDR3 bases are TGCACCTGCAGTGCAGTGACTGGGGGCTATGCT. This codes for CTCSAVTGGYA. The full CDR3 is CTCSAVTGGYAEQFF.